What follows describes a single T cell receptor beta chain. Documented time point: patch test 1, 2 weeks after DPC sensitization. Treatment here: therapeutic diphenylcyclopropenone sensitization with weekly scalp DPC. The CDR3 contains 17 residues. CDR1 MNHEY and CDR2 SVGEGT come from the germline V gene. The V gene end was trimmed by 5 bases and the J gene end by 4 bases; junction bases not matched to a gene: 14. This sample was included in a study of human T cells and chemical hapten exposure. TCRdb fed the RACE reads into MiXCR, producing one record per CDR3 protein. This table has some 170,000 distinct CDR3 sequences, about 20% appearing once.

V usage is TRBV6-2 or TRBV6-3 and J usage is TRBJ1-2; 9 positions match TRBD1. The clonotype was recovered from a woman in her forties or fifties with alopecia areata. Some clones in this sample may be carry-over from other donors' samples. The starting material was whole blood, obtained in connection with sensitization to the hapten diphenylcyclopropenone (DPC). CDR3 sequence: CASSKLPGTGSTYGYTF. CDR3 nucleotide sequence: TGTGCCAGCAGTAAATTACCCGGGACAGGGTCGACCTATGGCTACACCTTC.